This T cell receptor beta chain is drawn from a study of blood T cells in healthy people across ages. Looked up from germline, CDR1 is SEHNR and CDR2 is FQNEAQ (reference sequence). This CDR3 has 14 amino acids. The ends were cut back, 9 bases at V and 2 bases at J, with 14 bases in the middle. Through a sample-barcoded 5' primer and a J-beta primer mix, a second PCR was run for roughly 7 to 12 cycles. Each cDNA was tagged by a template-switch adaptor containing 12 random nucleotides. TCRdb called the 5' RACE reads again in MiXCR, with one record for every CDR3 protein. The sample comprises about 1.5 million distinct CDR3 sequences, approximately 43% of which are singletons, and approximately 4% rests with the top ten. With respect to this clonotype: No antigen is known for it.

Study-wide results and limits: It was the long-lived donors that had more naive CD4+ cells and higher diversity than aged donors. Older age coincided with a roughly linear decline in TCR beta diversity per million T cells.

Each sample yielded at least 6 micrograms of PBMC total RNA. The chain recombines TRBV7-9 with TRBJ2-1, with D possibly matching TRBD1 (6 bases). Input material: blood. The origin of this receptor is a woman aged 18 to 35 in good health. The chain's CDR3 is CASQLRDTYNEQFF. The DNA for the CDR3 is TGTGCCAGTCAGTTGAGGGACACCTACAATGAGCAGTTCTTC.